Listed here is a single TCR beta chain. This CDR3 has 15 residues. Germline V gene lookup returns CDR1 MNHEY and CDR2 SVGAGI. Trimming shortened V by 4 bases and J by 2 bases, and 13 bases separated the two germline ends. The record originates from a study of control samples from healthy donors and cancer patients. This table comes from immunoSEQ multiplex PCR, and its TCRdb copy is limited to in-frame clones, with some not included. The sample holds 140,000 or so clones, roughly 94% seen once. This sequence originates from a man between 60 and 75 years old with colorectal cancer. The chain joins TRBV6-5 to TRBJ2-3, with unresolved D. The sequenced material came from PBMCs. The CDR3 spells CASSSIAGYTDTQYF. CDR3 coding DNA: TGTGCCAGCAGTTCCATAGCCGGGTACACAGATACGCAGTATTTT.